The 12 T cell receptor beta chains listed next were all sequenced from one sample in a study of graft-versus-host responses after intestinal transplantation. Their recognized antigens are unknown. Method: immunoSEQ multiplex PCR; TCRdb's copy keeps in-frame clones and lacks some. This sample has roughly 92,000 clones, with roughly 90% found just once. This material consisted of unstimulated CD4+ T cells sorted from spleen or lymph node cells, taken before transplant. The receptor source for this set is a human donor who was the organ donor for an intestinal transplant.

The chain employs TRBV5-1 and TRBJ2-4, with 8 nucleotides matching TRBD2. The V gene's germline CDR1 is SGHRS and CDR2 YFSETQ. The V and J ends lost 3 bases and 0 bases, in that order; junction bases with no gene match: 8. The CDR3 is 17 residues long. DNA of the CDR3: TGCGCCAGCAGCTCACTAAGCGGGGGTCTAGCCAAAAACATTCAGTACTTC. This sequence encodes CASSSLSGGLAKNIQYF.

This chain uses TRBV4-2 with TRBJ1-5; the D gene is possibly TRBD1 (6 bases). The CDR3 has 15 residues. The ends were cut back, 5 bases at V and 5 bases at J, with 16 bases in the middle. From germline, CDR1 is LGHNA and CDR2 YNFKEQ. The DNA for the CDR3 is TGTGCCAGCAGCTCGCCCGGACAGTCGGATCAGCCCCAGCATTTT. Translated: CASSSPGQSDQPQHF.

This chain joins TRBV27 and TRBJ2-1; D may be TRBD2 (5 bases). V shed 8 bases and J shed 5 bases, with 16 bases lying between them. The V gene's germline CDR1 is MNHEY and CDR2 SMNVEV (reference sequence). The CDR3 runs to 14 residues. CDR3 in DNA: TGTGCCAGCCAACAACGGAGGACGAACAATGAGCAGTTCTTC. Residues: CASQQRRTNNEQFF.

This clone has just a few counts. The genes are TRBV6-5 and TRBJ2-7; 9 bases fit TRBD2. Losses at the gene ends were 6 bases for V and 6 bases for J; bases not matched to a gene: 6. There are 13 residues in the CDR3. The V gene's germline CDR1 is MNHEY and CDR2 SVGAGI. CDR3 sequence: CASRSGGIGEQYF. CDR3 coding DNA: TGTGCCAGCAGGAGCGGGGGGATAGGCGAGCAGTACTTC.

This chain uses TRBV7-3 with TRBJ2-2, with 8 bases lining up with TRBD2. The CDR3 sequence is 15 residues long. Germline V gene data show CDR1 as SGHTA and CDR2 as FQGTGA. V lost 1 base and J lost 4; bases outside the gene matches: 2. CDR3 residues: CASSLSGGPTGELFF. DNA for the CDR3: TGTGCCAGCAGCTTAAGCGGGGGGCCCACCGGGGAGCTGTTTTTT.

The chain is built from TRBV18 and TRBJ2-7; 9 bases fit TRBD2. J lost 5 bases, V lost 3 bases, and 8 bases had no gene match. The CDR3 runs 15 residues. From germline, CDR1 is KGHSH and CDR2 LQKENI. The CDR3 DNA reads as TGTGCCAGCTCACCCCTGAGCGGGGGGAGGGACGAGCAGTACTTC. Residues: CASSPLSGGRDEQYF.

Here the CDR3 DNA reads TGTGCCAGCAGCCGGGCAGGCACAGGGAATGAGCAGTTCTTC. Translating it yields CASSRAGTGNEQFF. The chain has TRBV5-5 and TRBJ2-1, with D perhaps TRBD1 (6 bases). V was clipped by 4 bases and J by 7 bases, with 15 bases between them. Germline V gene data show CDR1 as SGHKS and CDR2 as YYEKEE (reference sequence). This CDR3 is built from 14 residues.

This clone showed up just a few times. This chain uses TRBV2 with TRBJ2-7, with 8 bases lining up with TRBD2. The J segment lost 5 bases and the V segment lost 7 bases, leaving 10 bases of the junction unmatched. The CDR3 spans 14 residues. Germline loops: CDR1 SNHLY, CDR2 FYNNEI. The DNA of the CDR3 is TGTGCCAGCAACACCGTAGCGGGAATACACGAGCAGTACTTC. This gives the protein CASNTVAGIHEQYF.

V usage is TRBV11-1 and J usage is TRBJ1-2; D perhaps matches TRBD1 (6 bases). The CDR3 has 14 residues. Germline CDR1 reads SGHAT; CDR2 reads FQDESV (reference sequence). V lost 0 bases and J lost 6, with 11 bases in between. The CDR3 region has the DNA TGTGCCAGCAGCTTAGCGACAGGAGGTAATGGCTACACCTTC. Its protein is CASSLATGGNGYTF.

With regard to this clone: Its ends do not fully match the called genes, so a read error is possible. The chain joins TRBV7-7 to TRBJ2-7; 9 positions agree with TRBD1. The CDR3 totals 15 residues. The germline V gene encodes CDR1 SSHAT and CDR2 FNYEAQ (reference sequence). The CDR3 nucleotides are TGTGCTAGCAGCTCCGCGACAGGGGGATCCTACGAGCAGTACTTC. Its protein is CASSSATGGSYEQYF. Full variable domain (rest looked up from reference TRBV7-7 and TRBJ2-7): GAGVSQSPRYKVTKRGQDVTLRCDPISSHATLYWYQQALGQGPEFLTYFNYEAQPDKSGLPSDRFSAERPEGSISTLTIQRTEQRDSAMYRCASSSATGGSYEQYFGPGTRLTVT.

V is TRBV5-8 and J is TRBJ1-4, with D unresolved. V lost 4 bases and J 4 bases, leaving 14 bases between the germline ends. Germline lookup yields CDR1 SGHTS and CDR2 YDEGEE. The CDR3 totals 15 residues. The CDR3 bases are TGTGCCAGCAGCGAACCGGGTGTTAATAATGAAAAACTGTTTTTT. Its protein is CASSEPGVNNEKLFF.

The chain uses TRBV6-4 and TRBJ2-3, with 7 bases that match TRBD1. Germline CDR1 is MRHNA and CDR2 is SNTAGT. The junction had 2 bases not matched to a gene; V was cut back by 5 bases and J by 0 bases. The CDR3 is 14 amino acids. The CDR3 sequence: CASSPGQSTDTQYF. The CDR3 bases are TGTGCCAGCAGTCCGGGACAGAGCACAGATACGCAGTATTTT.